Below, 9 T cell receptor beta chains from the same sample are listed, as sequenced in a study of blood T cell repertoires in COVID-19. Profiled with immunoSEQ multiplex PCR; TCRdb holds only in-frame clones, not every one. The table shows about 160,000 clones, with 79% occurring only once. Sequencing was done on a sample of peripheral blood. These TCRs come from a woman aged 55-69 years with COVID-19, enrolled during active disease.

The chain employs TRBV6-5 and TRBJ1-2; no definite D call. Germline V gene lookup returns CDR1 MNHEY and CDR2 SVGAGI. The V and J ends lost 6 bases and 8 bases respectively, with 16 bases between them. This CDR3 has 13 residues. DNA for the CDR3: TGTGCCAGCAGCCGTGGGCGCGTGAGCGGCTACACCTTC. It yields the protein CASSRGRVSGYTF.

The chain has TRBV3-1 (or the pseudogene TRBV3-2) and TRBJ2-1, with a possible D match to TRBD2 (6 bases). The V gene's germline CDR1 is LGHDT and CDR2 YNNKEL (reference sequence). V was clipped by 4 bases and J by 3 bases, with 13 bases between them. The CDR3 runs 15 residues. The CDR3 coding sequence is TGTGCCAGCAGCCTTGAACTAGCAAGCTACAATGAGCAGTTCTTC. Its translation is CASSLELASYNEQFF.

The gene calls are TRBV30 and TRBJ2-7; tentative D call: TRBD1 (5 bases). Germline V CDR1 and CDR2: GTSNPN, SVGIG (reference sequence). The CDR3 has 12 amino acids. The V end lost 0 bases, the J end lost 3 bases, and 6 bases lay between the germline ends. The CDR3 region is CAWSVTDYEQYF. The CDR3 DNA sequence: TGTGCCTGGAGTGTGACAGACTACGAGCAGTACTTC.

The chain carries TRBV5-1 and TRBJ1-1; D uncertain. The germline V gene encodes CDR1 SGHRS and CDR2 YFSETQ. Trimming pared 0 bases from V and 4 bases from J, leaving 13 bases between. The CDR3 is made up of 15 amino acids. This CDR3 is CASSLDGVRSTEAFF. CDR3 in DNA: TGCGCCAGCAGCTTGGACGGGGTTAGGAGCACTGAAGCTTTCTTT.

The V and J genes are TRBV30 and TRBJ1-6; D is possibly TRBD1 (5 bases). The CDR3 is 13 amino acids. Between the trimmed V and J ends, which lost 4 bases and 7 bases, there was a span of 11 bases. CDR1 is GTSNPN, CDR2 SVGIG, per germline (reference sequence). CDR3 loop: CAWTRDFNSPLHF. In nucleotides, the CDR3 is TGTGCCTGGACTCGGGACTTCAATTCACCCCTCCACTTT. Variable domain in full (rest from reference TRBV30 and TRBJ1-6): SQTIHQWPATLVQPVGSPLSLECTVEGTSNPNLYWYRQAAGRGLQLLFYSVGIGQISSEVPQNLSASRPQDRQFILSSKKLLLSDSGFYLCAWTRDFNSPLHFGNGTRLTVT.

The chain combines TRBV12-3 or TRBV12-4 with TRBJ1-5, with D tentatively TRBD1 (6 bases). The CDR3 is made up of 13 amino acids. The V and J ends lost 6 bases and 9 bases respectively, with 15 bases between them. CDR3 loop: CASRDSRNGPQHF. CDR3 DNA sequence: TGTGCCAGCAGGGACAGCCGAAATGGGCCCCAGCATTTT.

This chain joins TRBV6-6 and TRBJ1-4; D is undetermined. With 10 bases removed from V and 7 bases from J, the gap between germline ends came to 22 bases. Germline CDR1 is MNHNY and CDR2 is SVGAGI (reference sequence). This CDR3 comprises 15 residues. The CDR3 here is CATRSENSGGEKLFF. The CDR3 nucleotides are TGTGCCACCCGGTCGGAGAACAGCGGTGGTGAAAAACTGTTTTTT.

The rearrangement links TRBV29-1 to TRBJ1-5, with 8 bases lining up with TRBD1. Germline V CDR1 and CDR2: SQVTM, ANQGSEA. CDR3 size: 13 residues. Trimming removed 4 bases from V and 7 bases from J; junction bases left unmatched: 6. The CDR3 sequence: CSVGATGEQPQHF. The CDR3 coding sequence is TGCAGCGTTGGAGCGACAGGGGAACAGCCCCAGCATTTT.

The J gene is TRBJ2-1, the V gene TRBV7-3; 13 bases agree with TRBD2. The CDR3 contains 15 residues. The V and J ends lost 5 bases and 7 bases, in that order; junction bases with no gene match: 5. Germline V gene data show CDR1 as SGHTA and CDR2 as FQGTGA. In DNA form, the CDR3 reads TGTGCCAGCAGCCCAGGACTAGCGGGGGTGAATGAGCAGTTCTTC. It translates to CASSPGLAGVNEQFF.